A single sample gave rise to the 10 T cell receptor beta chains below, sequenced in a study of regulatory T cells in long-lasting Graves disease. Combining iRepertoire HTBI primers with Arm-PCR of CDR3 regions, the authors built TCR beta libraries. From the multiplex PCR reads, TCRdb called clonotypes with MiXCR, one entry per CDR3 protein. The sample lists over 350,000 distinct CDR3 sequences; around 15% were seen once. The time point is: newly diagnosed GD, antithyroid drugs for less than 3 months. PBMC-derived RNA was used for the TCR library. The data were also submitted as part of a second study, on T cells in Graves' hyperthyroidism and ophthalmopathy.

The input for sequencing was peripheral blood mononuclear cells (PBMCs), taken at new diagnosis, from a patient treated with antithyroid drugs. The origin of the receptors is a woman between 50 and 59 years old with Graves disease.

The sample holds many counts of this clonotype. The chain is built from TRBV28 and TRBJ2-3; 12 nucleotides align to TRBD2. The CDR3 is 17 amino acids. The germline CDR1 and CDR2 sequences are MDHEN and SYDVKM. J was trimmed by 6 bases and V by 3 bases; bases with no gene match: 10. The CDR3 bases are TGTGCCAGCAGTTTCCTAGCGGGAGGGGGTATTCGGGATACGCAGTATTTT. Translating it yields CASSFLAGGGIRDTQYF.

This clonotype was detected a few times. The chain couples TRBV4-1 to TRBJ1-1; TRBD1 is a possible D gene (6 bases). The CDR3 has 13 amino acids. The ends were cut back, 7 bases at V and 0 bases at J, with 9 bases in the middle. Germline CDR1 and CDR2: MGHRA and YSYEKL. The CDR3 DNA follows: TGCGCCAGCAAGGACAGCATGAACACTGAAGCTTTCTTT. Protein sequence: CASKDSMNTEAFF.

This clonotype occurred once. A much larger clone differs by one base, so this may be a read error. V usage is TRBV18 and J usage is TRBJ2-1, with 10 positions matching TRBD2. V gave up 8 bases and J gave up 4 bases; unmatched junction bases: 11. The CDR3 loop spans 16 amino acids. The V gene's germline CDR1 is KGHSH and CDR2 LQKENI. In DNA form, the CDR3 reads TGTGCCAGCCCATCACCGGGACTAGCGATGTACAATGAGCAGTTCTTC. Translated: CASPSPGLAMYNEQFF.

V is TRBV19 and J is TRBJ1-1, with unresolved D. V lost 10 bases and J 0 bases, leaving 18 bases between the germline ends. From germline, CDR1 is LNHDA and CDR2 SQIVND (reference sequence). The CDR3 runs to 15 residues. CDR3: CATDGTVGMNTEAFF. The CDR3 region has the DNA TGTGCCACCGACGGTACAGTGGGCATGAACACTGAAGCTTTCTTT.

This clonotype was seen many times. The V and J genes are TRBV20-1 and TRBJ2-1, with 8 bases identical to TRBD1. The CDR3 totals 15 residues. V trimming: 2 bases; J trimming: 10 bases; junction bases outside the gene matches: 13. CDR1 DFQATT and CDR2 SNEGSKA come from the germline V gene (reference sequence). CDR3 sequence (DNA): TGCAGTGCTAGACCCCCCAGGGGGCAATCCGCGGAGCAGTTCTTC. Protein sequence: CSARPPRGQSAEQFF.

This clonotype was found many times. The chain joins TRBV3-1 to TRBJ1-5; D may be TRBD1 (5 bases). Germline V gene lookup returns CDR1 LGHDT and CDR2 YNNKEL (reference sequence). There are 15 residues in the CDR3. Trimming left V 0 bases short and J 5 bases short, with 11 bases between. CDR3 protein: CASSQDGGSHQPQHF. CDR3 nucleotide sequence: TGTGCCAGCAGCCAAGACGGGGGGAGCCATCAGCCCCAGCATTTT. Using reference TRBV3-1 and TRBJ1-5 for the parts outside the CDR3, the full variable domain is DTAVSQTPKYLVTQMGNDKSIKCEQNLGHDTMYWYKQDSKKFLKIMFSYNNKELIINETVPNRFSPKSPDKAHLNLHINSLELGDSAVYFCASSQDGGSHQPQHFGDGTRLSIL.

This clonotype was counted a few times. The rearrangement uses TRBV2 and TRBJ1-2; a possible D gene is TRBD1 (5 bases). Trimming took off 6 bases at V and 2 bases at J, with 10 bases between the two ends. The CDR3 runs to 13 residues. CDR1 is SNHLY, CDR2 FYNNEI, per germline. CDR3 DNA: TGTGCCAGCAGAGAGACAGTCAACTATGGCTACACCTTC. The encoded protein is CASRETVNYGYTF.

This clonotype was seen many times. In DNA form, the CDR3 reads TGCGCCACCAATATTCCGGGACTAGGGTCCTACGAGCAGTACTTC. Its translation is CATNIPGLGSYEQYF. The V and J genes are TRBV10-1 and TRBJ2-7, with TRBD2 matching over 8 bases. CDR1 and CDR2 (germline): WNHNN, SYGVQD (reference sequence). With 10 bases clipped from V and 1 base from J, the junction kept 12 bases outside the gene matches. The CDR3 is 15 residues long.

This clonotype came up a few times. This sequence joins TRBV20-1 and TRBJ1-5; 11 bases map to TRBD1. The germline V gene has CDR1 DFQATT and CDR2 SNEGSKA (reference sequence). The CDR3 loop spans 19 amino acids. Trimming took 3 bases from V and 5 from J; bases not matched to a gene: 18. The CDR3 region is CSASSLPRKDRGLDQPQHF. CDR3 nucleotide sequence: TGCAGTGCTAGCAGTCTTCCCAGAAAGGACAGGGGGCTCGATCAGCCCCAGCATTTT.

This clonotype was recorded a few times. The gene calls are TRBV29-1 and TRBJ1-1, with D perhaps TRBD1 (5 bases). V was clipped by 5 bases and J by 4 bases, with 20 bases between them. Per germline, CDR1 SQVTM and CDR2 ANQGSEA. The length of the CDR3 is 15 residues. In DNA form, the CDR3 reads TGCAGCGTTCCCACACCAGGGTCGGGGTCCACTGAAGCTTTCTTT. Translated: CSVPTPGSGSTEAFF.